These 15 T cell receptor beta chains were all obtained from the same sample, sequenced in a study of high-grade serous ovarian cancer treatment subgroups. The protocol was immunoSEQ multiplex PCR, while the TCRdb copy is restricted to in-frame clones and leaves out a portion. The sample has 10,000 to 13,000 clones, roughly four fifths seen once. Tumor samples were taken before definitive surgery or chemotherapy. Sequenced input: tumor tissue. Receptors originate from a human donor with high-grade serous ovarian cancer.

This chain links TRBV20-1 with TRBJ2-3; D uncertain. The CDR3 contains 11 residues. V was cut by 0 bases and J by 13 bases, with 11 bases left in between. Per germline, CDR1 DFQATT and CDR2 SNEGSKA (reference sequence). The CDR3 coding sequence is TGCAGTGCTAGAGATGGGCGATCCGAGTATTTT. Its translation is CSARDGRSEYF.

This chain links TRBV19 with TRBJ2-1; D uncertain. V lost 6 bases and J lost 7, with 10 bases in between. Germline CDR1 reads LNHDA; CDR2 reads SQIVND (reference sequence). The CDR3 contains 12 residues. CDR3 coding DNA: TGTGCCAGTAGATTAGGGTTGAATGAGCAGTTCTTC. Translated: CASRLGLNEQFF.

The rearrangement joins TRBV4-1 to TRBJ1-3; D is unclear. The V and J ends lost 1 base and 2 bases respectively, with 12 bases between them. This CDR3 contains 16 residues. CDR1 MGHRA and CDR2 YSYEKL come from the germline V gene. The CDR3 protein is CASSQVASWAGNTIYF. The CDR3 nucleotides read TGCGCCAGCAGCCAAGTGGCAAGTTGGGCTGGAAACACCATATATTTT.

The chain carries TRBV27 and TRBJ2-1; 8 bases align to TRBD1. Germline values: CDR1 MNHEY, CDR2 SMNVEV (reference sequence). V gave up 4 bases and J gave up 7 bases; unmatched junction bases: 21. The CDR3 sequence is 19 residues long. Here the CDR3 reads CASSSDEFLPGQVINEQFF. The CDR3 region has the DNA TGTGCCAGCAGTTCCGACGAATTCCTACCGGGACAGGTTATTAATGAGCAGTTCTTC.

The J gene is TRBJ1-4, the V gene TRBV28; no firm D call. V dropped 3 bases and J dropped 4 bases, with 9 bases sitting between them. This CDR3 region has 14 residues. Germline CDR1 and CDR2: MDHEN and SYDVKM. The CDR3 DNA is TGTGCCAGCAGTTTCCTGATGCATAATGAAAAACTGTTTTTT. This gives the protein CASSFLMHNEKLFF.

The chain combines TRBV28 with TRBJ2-6; D tentatively reads TRBD1 or TRBD2 (5 bases each). Trimming pared 6 bases from V and 2 bases from J, leaving 11 bases between. Germline V gives CDR1 MDHEN, CDR2 SYDVKM. The CDR3 covers 15 residues. The CDR3 bases are TGTGCCAGCAGCCCATTGGGGGCTGGGGCCAACGTCCTGACTTTC. Translating gives CASSPLGAGANVLTF.

The gene calls are TRBV7-2 and TRBJ1-6, with 8 bases aligning to TRBD1. The CDR3 has 15 amino acids. Germline-derived CDR1 and CDR2 are SGHTA and FQGNSA. V lost 5 bases and J lost 8; bases outside the gene matches: 8. Written as DNA, the CDR3 is TGTGCCAGCAGCCCCCGACAGGGGATCGATTCACCCCTCCACTTT. This translates into CASSPRQGIDSPLHF.

There are a few counts of this clone. The chain links TRBV28 to TRBJ1-1; D remains ambiguous. The V and J ends lost 6 bases and 5 bases respectively, with 16 bases between them. CDR3 length: 14 residues. The germline V gene has CDR1 MDHEN and CDR2 SYDVKM. CDR3 sequence: CASSPDQGLTEAFF. The CDR3 DNA sequence: TGTGCCAGCAGCCCAGATCAAGGCCTAACTGAAGCTTTCTTT.

The V and J genes are TRBV5-1 and TRBJ2-3; no reliable D call. Between the trimmed V and J ends, which lost 2 bases and 1 base, there was a span of 8 bases. Looked up from germline, CDR1 is SGHRS and CDR2 is YFSETQ. The CDR3 is made up of 14 amino acids. DNA of the CDR3: TGCGCCAGCAGCTTTAGTGGGGGCACAGATACGCAGTATTTT. Translating gives CASSFSGGTDTQYF.

The chain is built from TRBV19 and TRBJ2-7; D possibly matches TRBD1 or TRBD2 (5 bases each). Germline assignment: CDR1 LNHDA and CDR2 SQIVND (reference sequence). This CDR3 comprises 14 residues. Trimming took off 10 bases at V and 2 bases at J, with 18 bases between the two ends. CDR3 loop: CATVQGVWAYEQYF. DNA for the CDR3: TGTGCCACCGTTCAGGGAGTGTGGGCCTACGAGCAGTACTTC. The full variable domain, its missing parts supplied by reference TRBV19 and TRBJ2-7, is DGGITQSPKYLFRKEGQNVTLSCEQNLNHDAMYWYRQDPGQGLRLIYYSQIVNDFQKGDIAEGYSVSREKKESFPLTVTSAQKNPTAFYLCATVQGVWAYEQYFGPGTRLTVT.

The V and J genes are TRBV19 and TRBJ2-7, with 11 bases that match TRBD2. Germline loops: CDR1 LNHDA, CDR2 SQIVND (reference sequence). The V gene end was trimmed by 4 bases and the J gene end by 6 bases; junction bases not matched to a gene: 11. The CDR3 runs 16 residues. The CDR3 DNA is TGTGCCAGTAGTACCTCCACAAATAGCGGGAGGGGCGAGCAGTACTTC. As protein: CASSTSTNSGRGEQYF. The complete variable domain, with remaining parts taken from reference TRBV19 and TRBJ2-7, reads DGGITQSPKYLFRKEGQNVTLSCEQNLNHDAMYWYRQDPGQGLRLIYYSQIVNDFQKGDIAEGYSVSREKKESFPLTVTSAQKNPTAFYLCASSTSTNSGRGEQYFGPGTRLTVT.

The chain combines TRBV28 with TRBJ2-2, with 8 positions matching TRBD1. Germline V gene data show CDR1 as MDHEN and CDR2 as SYDVKM. This CDR3 is built from 12 residues. Unmatched junction bases numbered 0, after V lost 11 bases and J lost 1 base. The CDR3 sequence: CAGQGNTGELFF. The DNA of the CDR3 is TGTGCCGGACAGGGGAACACCGGGGAGCTGTTTTTT.

The chain couples TRBV21-1 to TRBJ2-7; the table's D gene call, TRBD1, was not cross checked with the DNA. TRBV21-1 is deemed a pseudogene. The CDR3 runs 14 residues. For the CDR3, the DNA is TGTGCCAGCAGCAAAAATACAGCTTTCTACGAGCAGTACTTC. As protein: CASSKNTAFYEQYF.

The chain recombines TRBV29-1 with TRBJ2-7; 8 positions agree with TRBD1. Germline values: CDR1 SQVTM, CDR2 ANQGSEA. This CDR3 is 13 amino acids long. With 6 bases clipped from V and 5 bases from J, the junction kept 9 bases outside the gene matches. The CDR3 loop is CSVVPGTGHEQYF. The CDR3 DNA reads as TGCAGCGTCGTACCCGGGACAGGCCACGAGCAGTACTTC.

The chain carries TRBV19 and TRBJ1-1, with D perhaps matching TRBD1 (5 bases). V lost 6 bases, J lost 5 bases, and 16 bases lay in between. This CDR3 has 14 residues. Germline V gene lookup returns CDR1 LNHDA and CDR2 SQIVND (reference sequence). CDR3 in amino acids: CASSHTGGMTEAFF. The CDR3 DNA follows: TGTGCCAGTAGCCACACAGGAGGGATGACTGAAGCTTTCTTT.